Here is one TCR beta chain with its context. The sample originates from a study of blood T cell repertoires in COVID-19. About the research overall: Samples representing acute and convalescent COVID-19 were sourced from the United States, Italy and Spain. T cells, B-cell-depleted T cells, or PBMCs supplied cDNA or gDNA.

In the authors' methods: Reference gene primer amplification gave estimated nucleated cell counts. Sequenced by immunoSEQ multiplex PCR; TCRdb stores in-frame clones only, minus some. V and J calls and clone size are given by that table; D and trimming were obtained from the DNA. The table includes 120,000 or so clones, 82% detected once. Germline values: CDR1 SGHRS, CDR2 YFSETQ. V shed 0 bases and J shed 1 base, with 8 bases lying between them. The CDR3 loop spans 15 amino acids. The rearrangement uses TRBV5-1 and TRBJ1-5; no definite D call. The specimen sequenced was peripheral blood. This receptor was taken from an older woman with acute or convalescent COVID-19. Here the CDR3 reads CASSLVPGSNQPQHF. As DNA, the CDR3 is TGCGCCAGCAGCTTGGTTCCGGGAAGCAATCAGCCCCAGCATTTT.